The next 13 T cell receptor beta chains were all read from a single sample in a study of cytomegalovirus exposure and HLA in healthy donors. Primers for the PCR totalled 60 Vbeta and 13 Jbeta. TCRdb keeps only in-frame clones here, not all; method: immunoSEQ multiplex PCR. The data contain over 100,000 clones, around 75% of them seen just once; the ten biggest clones take up around 0.79%. Sequenced material: PBMCs. These receptors came from a woman in her 30s in good health and CMV-seronegative.

The V and J genes are TRBV28 and TRBJ1-3; TRBD1 is a possible D gene (5 bases). V lost 7 bases, J lost 0 bases, and 16 bases lay in between. The CDR3 consists of 16 residues. CDR1 and CDR2 from the germline V gene are MDHEN and SYDVKM. The CDR3 bases are TGTGCCAGCACCACTTGGGGCAGCTACTCTGGAAACACCATATATTTT. It is translated as CASTTWGSYSGNTIYF. Full variable domain (missing parts from reference TRBV28 and TRBJ1-3): DVKVTQSSRYLVKRTGEKVFLECVQDMDHENMFWYRQDPGLGLRLIYFSYDVKMKEKGDIPEGYSVSREKKERFSLILESASTNQTSMYLCASTTWGSYSGNTIYFGEGSWLTVV.

The chain employs TRBV5-1 and TRBJ1-1, with 7 bases lining up with TRBD1. The germline CDR1 and CDR2 sequences are SGHRS and YFSETQ. This CDR3 comprises 14 residues. V gave up 4 bases and J gave up 6 bases; unmatched junction bases: 9. CDR3 loop: CASSEGGEMSEAFF. In DNA, the CDR3 is TGCGCCAGCAGCGAAGGGGGCGAGATGTCTGAAGCTTTCTTT.

As DNA, the CDR3 is TGTGCCAGCAGTGAAGCGTGGGAGGGTGTAGTAGAAAGCACAGATACGCAGTATTTT. Its protein is CASSEAWEGVVESTDTQYF. This chain connects TRBV2 to TRBJ2-3, with TRBD2 matching over 7 bases. The CDR3 extends over 19 amino acids. J lost 0 bases, V lost 0 bases, and 12 bases had no gene match. In germline, CDR1 is SNHLY, CDR2 FYNNEI.

This clone was detected a few times. The chain uses TRBV5-1 and TRBJ1-4; D gene uncertain. The germline gives CDR1 SGHRS, CDR2 YFSETQ. V was clipped by 0 bases and J by 3 bases, with 15 bases between them. The CDR3 length is 17 residues. The CDR3 loop reads CASSLVGAKAANEKLFF. CDR3 DNA: TGCGCCAGCAGCTTGGTCGGAGCCAAGGCAGCTAATGAAAAACTGTTTTTT.

This clone was seen just once. The rearrangement joins TRBV10-3 to TRBJ1-1; D might be TRBD1 (5 bases). Between the trimmed V and J ends, which lost 3 bases and 0 bases, there was a span of 11 bases. CDR3 size: 15 residues. Germline V gene data show CDR1 as ENHRY and CDR2 as SYGVKD. The CDR3 nucleotides read TGTGCCATCAGTGACCCGGGGGAGCTGAACACTGAAGCTTTCTTT. Translating gives CAISDPGELNTEAFF.

The chain uses TRBV5-1 and TRBJ1-1, with D possibly being TRBD1 (6 bases). V lost 7 bases to trimming and J lost 0 bases, with 10 bases between them. This CDR3 is built from 13 residues. Germline V gives CDR1 SGHRS, CDR2 YFSETQ. The CDR3 DNA follows: TGCGCCAGCGCGGGGGCCTTGAACACTGAAGCTTTCTTT. Encoded protein: CASAGALNTEAFF.

The table lists this clone with a count of one. V is TRBV6-5 and J is TRBJ2-2; the match to TRBD2 covers 10 bases. Looked up from germline, CDR1 is MNHEY and CDR2 is SVGAGI. The CDR3 contains 15 residues. J was trimmed by 5 bases and V by 6 bases; bases with no gene match: 6. The CDR3 reads CASSPAGGQTGELFF. For the CDR3, the DNA is TGTGCCAGCAGCCCAGCGGGGGGGCAGACCGGGGAGCTGTTTTTT.

This sequence joins TRBV6-5 and TRBJ2-7; TRBD2 aligns across 8 bases. CDR1 MNHEY and CDR2 SVGAGI come from the germline V gene. J gave up 2 bases and V 5 bases, and 2 bases lay outside the gene matches. This CDR3 comprises 13 residues. The CDR3 bases are TGTGCCAGCAGTAAAGCGGGGGCCTACGAGCAGTACTTC. This gives the protein CASSKAGAYEQYF.

J is TRBJ2-5 and V is TRBV7-8; tentatively, D is TRBD2 (6 bases). The CDR3 totals 14 residues. V lost 5 bases and J 9 bases, leaving 19 bases between the germline ends. Looked up from germline, CDR1 is SGHVS and CDR2 is FQNEAQ. The CDR3 DNA reads TGTGCCAGCAGCGCGGGCGGGGCTCCCTGCGCCCAGTACTTC. Its translation: CASSAGGAPCAQYF.

The genes are TRBV30 and TRBJ2-3; D call uncertain. The germline V gene encodes CDR1 GTSNPN and CDR2 SVGIG (reference sequence). The CDR3 extends over 11 amino acids. Trimming left V 0 bases short and J 5 bases short, with 3 bases between. The CDR3 sequence is CAWSVLDTQYF. The CDR3 DNA reads as TGTGCCTGGAGTGTACTAGATACGCAGTATTTT.

This clone was counted a few times. The J gene is TRBJ1-2, the V gene TRBV7-9, with 7 nucleotides matching TRBD1. Germline CDR1 is SEHNR and CDR2 is FQNEAQ (reference sequence). J was trimmed by 5 bases and V by 4 bases; bases with no gene match: 7. The CDR3 has 14 residues. CDR3 DNA: TGTGCCAGCAGCTCCGCCACAGGGGAATATGGCTACACCTTC. Its protein product is CASSSATGEYGYTF.

The V call is TRBV29-1, the J call TRBJ1-1; a weak D match, TRBD1 (6 bases). The CDR3 covers 15 residues. Deletions cut 8 bases from V and 4 bases from J, with 23 bases between. The germline gives CDR1 SQVTM, CDR2 ANQGSEA. CDR3 sequence (DNA): TGCAGCCCCGCGGACAGAGCCGCATTGGGCACTGAAGCTTTCTTT. Residues: CSPADRAALGTEAFF.

The genes are TRBV30 and TRBJ2-1, with TRBD2 identical over 8 bases. Losses at the gene ends were 3 bases for V and 8 bases for J; bases not matched to a gene: 6. The CDR3 runs to 13 residues. Germline CDR1 reads GTSNPN; CDR2 reads SVGIG (reference sequence). The chain's CDR3 is CAWRSSGVHEQFF. As DNA, the CDR3 is TGTGCCTGGAGAAGTAGCGGGGTCCATGAGCAGTTCTTC.